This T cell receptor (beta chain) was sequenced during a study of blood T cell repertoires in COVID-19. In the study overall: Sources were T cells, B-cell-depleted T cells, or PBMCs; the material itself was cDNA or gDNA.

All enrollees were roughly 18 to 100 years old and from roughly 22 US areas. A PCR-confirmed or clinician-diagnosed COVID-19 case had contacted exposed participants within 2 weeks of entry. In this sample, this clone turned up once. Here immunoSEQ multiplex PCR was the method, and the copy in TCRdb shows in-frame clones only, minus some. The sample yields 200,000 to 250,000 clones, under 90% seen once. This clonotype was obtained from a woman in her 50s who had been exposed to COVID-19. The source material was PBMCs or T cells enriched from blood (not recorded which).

CDR3 region: CASSRTGVGGTEAFF. The CDR3 DNA reads TGTGCCAGCAGCCGGACAGGGGTTGGGGGCACTGAAGCTTTCTTT. V is TRBV6-5 and J is TRBJ1-1, with 9 bases lining up with TRBD1. The V gene's germline CDR1 is MNHEY and CDR2 SVGAGI. J was trimmed by 4 bases and V by 6 bases; bases with no gene match: 9. The CDR3 runs to 15 residues.